Listed below are T cell receptor beta chains from one sample, sequenced in a study of OX40 agonist ivuxolimab in advanced cancers. Assay: immunoSEQ multiplex PCR; the TCRdb copy retains only in-frame clones and omits some. There are about 90,000 clones in the sample; roughly 93% occur only once, and 0.3% to 0.4% lies in the top ten. The sample consisted of CD4+ or CD8+ T cells sorted from blood, taken in a trial of the OX40 agonist ivuxolimab. The receptors were gathered from an adult with an advanced solid tumor such as melanoma, head and neck, liver or kidney cancer. CDR3s include the opening cysteine and the closing phenylalanine or tryptophan. A D gene is named only where the DNA matches it firmly.

CASSYESGVGSETQYF,TGTGCCAGCAGTTATGAGTCGGGAGTGGGGTCAGAGACCCAGTACTTC,TRBV6-5,-,TRBJ2-5
CASMRVMNTEAFF,TGTGCCAGCATGCGGGTGATGAACACTGAAGCTTTCTTT,TRBV6-5,-,TRBJ1-1
CASSETGTRNEQFF,TGTGCCAGCAGTGAGACCGGGACACGCAATGAGCAGTTCTTC,TRBV6-4,-,TRBJ2-1
CASSPTGSSSYEQYF,TGCGCCAGCAGCCCAACAGGGAGTAGCTCCTACGAGCAGTACTTC,TRBV4-1,-,TRBJ2-7
CASSYQGSGANVLTF,TGTGCCAGTAGCTATCAGGGTTCTGGGGCCAACGTCCTGACTTTC,TRBV11-2,-,TRBJ2-6
CASSLQGGAGRGNEKLFF,TGTGCCAGCAGCCTCCAGGGTGGGGCAGGGAGGGGGAATGAAAAACTGTTTTTT,TRBV7-2,-,TRBJ1-4
CASSPGWGLMETQYF,TGTGCCAGCAGCCCGGGATGGGGGCTGATGGAGACCCAGTACTTC,TRBV7-9,-,TRBJ2-5
CASSFTGTGVGDTQYF,TGCGCCAGCAGCTTTACCGGGACAGGGGTCGGAGATACGCAGTATTTT,TRBV5-1,TRBD1,TRBJ2-3
CSVVYLGTDTQYF,TGCAGCGTTGTGTATCTGGGGACAGATACGCAGTATTTT,TRBV29-1,-,TRBJ2-3
CASSPPERVRVEMNTEAFF,TGTGCCAGCTCCCCACCCGAAAGGGTCCGGGTAGAAATGAACACTGAAGCTTTCTTT,TRBV18,-,TRBJ1-1
CASGRGTSYNEQFF,TGTGCCAGCGGTAGAGGCACGTCCTACAATGAGCAGTTCTTC,TRBV27,-,TRBJ2-1
CASSLVRGSRTDTQYF,TGTGCCAGCAGCTTAGTCCGGGGGTCTCGCACAGATACGCAGTATTTT,TRBV7-9,-,TRBJ2-3
CASSYSGGSDTQYF,TGTGCCAGCAGTTACTCGGGGGGATCAGATACGCAGTATTTT,TRBV6-5,-,TRBJ2-3
CASSFVYFRPSNEQFF,TGTGCCAGCAGTTTCGTTTATTTCCGTCCATCCAATGAGCAGTTCTTC,TRBV28,-,TRBJ2-1